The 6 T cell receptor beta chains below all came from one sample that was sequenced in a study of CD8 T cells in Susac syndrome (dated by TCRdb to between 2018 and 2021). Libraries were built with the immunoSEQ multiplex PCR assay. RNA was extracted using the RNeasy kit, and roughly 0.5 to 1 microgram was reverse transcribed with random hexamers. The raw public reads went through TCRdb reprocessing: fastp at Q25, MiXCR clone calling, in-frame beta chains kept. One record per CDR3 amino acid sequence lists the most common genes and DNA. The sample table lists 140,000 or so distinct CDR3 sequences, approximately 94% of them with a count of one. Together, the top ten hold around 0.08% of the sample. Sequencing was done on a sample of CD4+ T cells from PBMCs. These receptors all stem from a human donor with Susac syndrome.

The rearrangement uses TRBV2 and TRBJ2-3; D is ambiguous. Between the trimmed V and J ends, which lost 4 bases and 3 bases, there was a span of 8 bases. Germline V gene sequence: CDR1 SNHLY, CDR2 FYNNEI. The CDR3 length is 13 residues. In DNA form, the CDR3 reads TGTGCCAGCAGTGTACTGGGTACAGATACGCAGTATTTT. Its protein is CASSVLGTDTQYF.

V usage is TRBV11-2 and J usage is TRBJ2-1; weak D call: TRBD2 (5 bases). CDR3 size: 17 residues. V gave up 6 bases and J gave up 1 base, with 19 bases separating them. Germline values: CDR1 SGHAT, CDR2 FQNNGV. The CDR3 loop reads CASSSTQITSSYNEQFF. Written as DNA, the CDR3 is TGTGCCAGCAGTTCCACGCAAATAACTAGTTCCTACAATGAGCAGTTCTTC.

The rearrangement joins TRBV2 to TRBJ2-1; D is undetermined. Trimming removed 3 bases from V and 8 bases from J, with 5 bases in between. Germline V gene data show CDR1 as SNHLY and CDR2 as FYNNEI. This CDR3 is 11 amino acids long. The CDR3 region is CASSEIHEQFF. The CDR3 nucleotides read TGTGCCAGCAGTGAGATCCATGAGCAGTTCTTC.

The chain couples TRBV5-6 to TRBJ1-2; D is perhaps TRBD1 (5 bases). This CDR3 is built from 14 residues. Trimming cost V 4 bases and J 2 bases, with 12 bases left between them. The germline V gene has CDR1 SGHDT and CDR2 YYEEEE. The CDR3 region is CASSLHGGNYGYTF. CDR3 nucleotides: TGTGCCAGCAGCCTCCACGGGGGAAACTATGGCTACACCTTC.

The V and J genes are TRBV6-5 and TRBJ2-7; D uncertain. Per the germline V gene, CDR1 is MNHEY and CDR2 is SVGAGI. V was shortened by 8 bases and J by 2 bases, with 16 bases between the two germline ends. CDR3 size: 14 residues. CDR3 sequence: CASAGPPPPYEQYF. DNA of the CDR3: TGTGCCAGCGCTGGCCCACCACCTCCCTACGAGCAGTACTTC.

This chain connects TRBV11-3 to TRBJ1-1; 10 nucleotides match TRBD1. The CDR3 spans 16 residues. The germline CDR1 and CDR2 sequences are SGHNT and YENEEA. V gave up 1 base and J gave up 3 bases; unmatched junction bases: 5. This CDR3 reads CASSLGHGQGDTEAFF. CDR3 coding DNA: TGTGCCAGCAGCTTAGGCCACGGACAGGGGGACACTGAAGCTTTCTTT.